Following are 8 T cell receptor beta chains from one sample sequenced in a study of T cell responses to AZD1222 COVID-19 vaccine. Only in-frame clones appear in the TCRdb table, and some are missing; sequencing was by immunoSEQ multiplex PCR. The sample has about 87,000 clones; nearly 90% are singletons. Here the sequenced sample was peripheral blood, taken on day 0 of AZD1222 vaccination. The source of these receptors is an adult in good health.

V usage is TRBV15 and J usage is TRBJ1-1; 10 bases line up with TRBD1. J was trimmed by 6 bases and V by 5 bases; bases with no gene match: 6. There are 14 residues in the CDR3. CDR1 LNHNV and CDR2 YYDKDF come from the germline V gene (reference sequence). CDR3 residues: CATSVTGGPAEAFF. CDR3 bases: TGTGCCACCAGCGTGACAGGGGGCCCGGCTGAAGCTTTCTTT. Variable domain in full (rest from reference TRBV15 and TRBJ1-1): DAMVIQNPRYQVTQFGKPVTLSCSQTLNHNVMYWYQQKSSQAPKLLFHYYDKDFNNEADTPDNFQSRRPNTSFCFLDIRSPGLGDTAMYLCATSVTGGPAEAFFGQGTRLTVV.

The chain links TRBV3-1 (or the pseudogene TRBV3-2) to TRBJ1-2, with unresolved D. The V and J ends lost 0 bases and 8 bases respectively, with 16 bases between them. CDR1 and CDR2 from the germline V gene are LGHDT and YNNKEL (reference sequence). This CDR3 has 15 residues. The CDR3: CASSQDQNGGRGYTF. DNA of the CDR3: TGTGCCAGCAGCCAAGATCAAAACGGAGGAAGGGGCTACACCTTC.

V gene TRBV18 combines with J gene TRBJ1-5; no clear D gene. Germline V gene data show CDR1 as KGHSH and CDR2 as LQKENI. The CDR3 has 14 residues. V lost 0 bases and J lost 1, with 4 bases in between. In DNA, the CDR3 is TGTGCCAGCTCACCACCGTGGAGCAATCAGCCCCAGCATTTT. It yields the protein CASSPPWSNQPQHF.

The chain is built from TRBV3-1 (or the pseudogene TRBV3-2) and TRBJ2-4, with a weak D call TRBD2 (6 bases). Trimming cost V 1 base and J 5 bases, with 21 bases left between them. The CDR3 covers 18 residues. The V gene's germline CDR1 is LGHDT and CDR2 YNNKEL (reference sequence). CDR3 DNA: TGTGCCAGCAGCCAAGCGGTATCCGGTAGCGGATGGGAAAACATTCAGTACTTC. Protein sequence: CASSQAVSGSGWENIQYF.

The chain links TRBV4-1 to TRBJ1-6; 8 bases line up with TRBD1. Germline-derived CDR1 and CDR2 are MGHRA and YSYEKL. The junction had 3 bases not matched to a gene; V was cut back by 6 bases and J by 5 bases. The CDR3 is made up of 14 amino acids. CDR3 region: CASSTGGDNSPLHF. The CDR3 DNA sequence: TGCGCCAGCAGTACAGGGGGTGATAATTCACCCCTCCACTTT.

The V and J genes are TRBV6-5 and TRBJ1-2; D remains ambiguous. Germline CDR1 is MNHEY and CDR2 is SVGAGI. The length of the CDR3 is 11 residues. V lost 0 bases to trimming and J lost 7 bases, with 3 bases between them. The CDR3 DNA sequence: TGTGCCAGCAGTTACTCGGTTGGCTACACCTTC. It yields the protein CASSYSVGYTF.

There are a few counts of this clone. This chain connects TRBV5-1 to TRBJ1-6, with D tentatively TRBD1 (5 bases). Trimming stripped 4 bases from V and 9 bases from J, with 14 bases between. Germline lookup yields CDR1 SGHRS and CDR2 YFSETQ. This CDR3 is built from 14 residues. The CDR3 reads CASSMGLESSPLHF. For the CDR3, the DNA is TGCGCCAGCAGCATGGGACTAGAAAGTTCACCCCTCCACTTT.

The chain employs TRBV3-1 (or the pseudogene TRBV3-2) and TRBJ1-6; the D gene is possibly TRBD1 (5 bases). Germline assignment: CDR1 LGHDT and CDR2 YNNKEL (reference sequence). Trimming removed 1 base from V and 9 bases from J, with 10 bases in between. This CDR3 region has 14 residues. CDR3 nucleotide sequence: TGTGCCAGCAGCCAAGGTCAGGGAGGTTCACCCCTCCACTTT. Translation gives CASSQGQGGSPLHF.